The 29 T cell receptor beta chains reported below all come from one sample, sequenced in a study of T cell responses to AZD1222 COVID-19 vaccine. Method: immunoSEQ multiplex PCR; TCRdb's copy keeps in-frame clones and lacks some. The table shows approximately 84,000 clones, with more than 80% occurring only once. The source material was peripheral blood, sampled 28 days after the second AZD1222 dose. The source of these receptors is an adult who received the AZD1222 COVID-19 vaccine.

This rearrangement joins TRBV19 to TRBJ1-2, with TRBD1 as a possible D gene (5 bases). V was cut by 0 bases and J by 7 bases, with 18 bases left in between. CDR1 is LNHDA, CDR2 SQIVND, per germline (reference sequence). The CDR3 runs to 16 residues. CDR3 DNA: TGTGCCAGTAGTATAGATAAATGGACGGCCAGGGCTGGCTACACCTTC. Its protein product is CASSIDKWTARAGYTF.

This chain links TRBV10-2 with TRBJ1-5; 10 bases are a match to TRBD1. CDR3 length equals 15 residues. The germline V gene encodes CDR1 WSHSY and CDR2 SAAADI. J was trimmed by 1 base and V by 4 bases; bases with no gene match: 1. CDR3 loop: CASSGQGASNQPQHF. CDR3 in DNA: TGCGCCAGCAGTGGACAGGGGGCGAGCAATCAGCCCCAGCATTTT.

Here the CDR3 DNA reads TGTGCCAGCAGCTTGGAGCGGGCGGAAAACTATGGCTACACCTTC. Encoded protein: CASSLERAENYGYTF. V usage is TRBV5-5 and J usage is TRBJ1-2; D gene unclear. This CDR3 is 15 amino acids long. CDR1 is SGHKS and CDR2 is YYEKEE in the germline V gene (reference sequence). The V and J ends lost 0 bases and 2 bases respectively, with 11 bases between them.

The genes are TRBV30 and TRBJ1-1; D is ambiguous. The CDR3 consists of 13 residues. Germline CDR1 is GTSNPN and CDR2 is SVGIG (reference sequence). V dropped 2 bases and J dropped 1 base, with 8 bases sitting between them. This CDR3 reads CAWSPGWNTEAFF. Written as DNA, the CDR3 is TGTGCCTGGAGTCCGGGGTGGAACACTGAAGCTTTCTTT. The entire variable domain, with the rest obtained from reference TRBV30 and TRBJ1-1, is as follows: SQTIHQWPATLVQPVGSPLSLECTVEGTSNPNLYWYRQAAGRGLQLLFYSVGIGQISSEVPQNLSASRPQDRQFILSSKKLLLSDSGFYLCAWSPGWNTEAFFGQGTRLTVV.

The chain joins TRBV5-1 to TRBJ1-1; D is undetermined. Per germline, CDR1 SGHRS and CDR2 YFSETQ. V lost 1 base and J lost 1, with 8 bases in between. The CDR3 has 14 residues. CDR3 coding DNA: TGCGCCAGCAGCTTGTTTTCCGGGAACACTGAAGCTTTCTTT. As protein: CASSLFSGNTEAFF.

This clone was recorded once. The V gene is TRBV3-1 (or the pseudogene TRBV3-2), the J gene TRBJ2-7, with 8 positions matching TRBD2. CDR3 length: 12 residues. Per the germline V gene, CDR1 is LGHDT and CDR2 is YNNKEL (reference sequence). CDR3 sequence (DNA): TGTGCGACCAGCGGGGGCCCCTACGAGCAGTACTTC. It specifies CATSGGPYEQYF.

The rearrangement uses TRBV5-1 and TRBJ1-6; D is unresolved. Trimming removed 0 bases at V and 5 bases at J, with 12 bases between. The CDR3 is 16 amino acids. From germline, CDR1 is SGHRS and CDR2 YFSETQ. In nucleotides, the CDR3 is TGCGCCAGCAGCTTGGTGGCGGCCGCTAATAATTCACCCCTCCACTTT. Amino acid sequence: CASSLVAAANNSPLHF. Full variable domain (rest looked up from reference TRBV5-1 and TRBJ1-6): KAGVTQTPRYLIKTRGQQVTLSCSPISGHRSVSWYQQTPGQGLQFLFEYFSETQRNKGNFPGRFSGRQFSNSRSEMNVSTLELGDSALYLCASSLVAAANNSPLHFGNGTRLTVT.

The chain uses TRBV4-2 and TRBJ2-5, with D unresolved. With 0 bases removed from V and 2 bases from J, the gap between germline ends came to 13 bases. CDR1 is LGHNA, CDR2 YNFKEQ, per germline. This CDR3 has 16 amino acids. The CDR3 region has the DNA TGTGCCAGCAGCCAAGATTATGGGCTACCTCAAGAGACCCAGTACTTC. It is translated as CASSQDYGLPQETQYF.

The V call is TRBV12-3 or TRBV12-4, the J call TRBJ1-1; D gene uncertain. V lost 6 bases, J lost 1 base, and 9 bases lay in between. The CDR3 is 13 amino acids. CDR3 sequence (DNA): TGTGCCAGCAGACTAGGAGAGAACACTGAAGCTTTCTTT. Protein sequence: CASRLGENTEAFF.

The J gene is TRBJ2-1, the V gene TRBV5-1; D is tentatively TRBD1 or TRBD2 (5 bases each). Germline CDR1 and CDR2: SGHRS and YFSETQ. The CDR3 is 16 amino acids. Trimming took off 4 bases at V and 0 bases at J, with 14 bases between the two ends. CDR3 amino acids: CASSRGPGSSYNEQFF. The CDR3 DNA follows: TGCGCCAGCAGCCGGGGCCCGGGGAGCTCCTACAATGAGCAGTTCTTC.

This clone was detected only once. This CDR3 is CAISDRAGSPLHF. The CDR3 DNA reads as TGTGCTATCTCCGACAGGGCGGGTTCACCCCTCCACTTT. The chain recombines TRBV19 with TRBJ1-6, with 7 nucleotides matching TRBD1. CDR1 LNHDA and CDR2 SQIVND come from the germline V gene (reference sequence). This CDR3 has 13 amino acids.

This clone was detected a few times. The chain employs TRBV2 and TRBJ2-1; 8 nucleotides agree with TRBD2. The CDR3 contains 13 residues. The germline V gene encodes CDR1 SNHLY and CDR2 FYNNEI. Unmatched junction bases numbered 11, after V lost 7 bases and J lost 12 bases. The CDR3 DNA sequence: TGTGCCAGCACAACTAGCGGATCGGGGGGGCAGTTCTTC. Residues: CASTTSGSGGQFF.

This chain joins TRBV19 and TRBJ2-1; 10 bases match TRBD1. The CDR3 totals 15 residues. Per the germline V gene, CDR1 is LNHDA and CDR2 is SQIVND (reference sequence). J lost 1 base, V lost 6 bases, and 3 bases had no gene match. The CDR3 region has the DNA TGTGCCAGTAGGACAGGGGGCAGATCCTACAATGAGCAGTTCTTC. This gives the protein CASRTGGRSYNEQFF.

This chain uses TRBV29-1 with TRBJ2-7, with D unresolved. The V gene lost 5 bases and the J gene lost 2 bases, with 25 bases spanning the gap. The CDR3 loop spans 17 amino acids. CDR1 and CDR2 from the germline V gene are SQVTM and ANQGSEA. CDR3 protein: CSVRLGQLFHGPYEQYF. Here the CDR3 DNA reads TGCAGCGTTAGGCTCGGGCAGCTATTTCATGGACCCTACGAGCAGTACTTC.

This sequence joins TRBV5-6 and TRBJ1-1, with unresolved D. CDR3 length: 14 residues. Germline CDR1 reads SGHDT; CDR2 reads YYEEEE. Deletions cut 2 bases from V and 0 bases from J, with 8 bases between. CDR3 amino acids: CASSFGRMNTEAFF. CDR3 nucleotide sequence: TGTGCCAGCAGCTTTGGCAGGATGAACACTGAAGCTTTCTTT.

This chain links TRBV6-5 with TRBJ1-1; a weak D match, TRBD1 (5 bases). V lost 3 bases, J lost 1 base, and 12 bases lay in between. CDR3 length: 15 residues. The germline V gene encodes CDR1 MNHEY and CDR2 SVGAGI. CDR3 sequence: CASSYTSQGNTEAFF. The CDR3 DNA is TGTGCCAGCAGTTATACCTCTCAGGGGAACACTGAAGCTTTCTTT.

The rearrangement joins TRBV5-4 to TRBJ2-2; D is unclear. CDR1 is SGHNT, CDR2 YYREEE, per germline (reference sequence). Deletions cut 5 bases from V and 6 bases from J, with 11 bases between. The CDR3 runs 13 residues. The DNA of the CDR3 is TGTGCCAGCAGGAACGCGTCGCCCGGGGAGCTGTTTTTT. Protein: CASRNASPGELFF.

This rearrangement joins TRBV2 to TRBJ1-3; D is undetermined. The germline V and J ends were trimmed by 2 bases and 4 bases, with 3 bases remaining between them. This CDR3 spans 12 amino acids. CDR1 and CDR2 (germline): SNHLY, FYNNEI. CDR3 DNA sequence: TGTGCCAGCAGTGAAATAGGAAACACCATATATTTT. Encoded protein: CASSEIGNTIYF.

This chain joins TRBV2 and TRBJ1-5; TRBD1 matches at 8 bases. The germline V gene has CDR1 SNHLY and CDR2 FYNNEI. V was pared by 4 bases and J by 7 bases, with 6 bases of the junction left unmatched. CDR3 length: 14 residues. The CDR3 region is CASSGTGFTQPQHF. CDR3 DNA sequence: TGTGCCAGCAGTGGGACAGGGTTTACGCAGCCCCAGCATTTT. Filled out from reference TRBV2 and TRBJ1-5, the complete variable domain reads EPEVTQTPSHQVTQMGQEVILRCVPISNHLYFYWYRQILGQKVEFLVSFYNNEISEKSEIFDDQFSVERPDGSNFTLKIRSTKLEDSAMYFCASSGTGFTQPQHFGDGTRLSIL.

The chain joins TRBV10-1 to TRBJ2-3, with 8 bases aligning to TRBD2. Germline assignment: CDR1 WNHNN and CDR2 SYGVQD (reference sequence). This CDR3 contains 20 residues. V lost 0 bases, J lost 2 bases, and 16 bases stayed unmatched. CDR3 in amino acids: CASSESTGRAWVSPTDTQYF. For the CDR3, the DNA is TGCGCCAGCAGTGAGTCGACCGGGAGGGCCTGGGTGTCGCCCACAGATACGCAGTATTTT.

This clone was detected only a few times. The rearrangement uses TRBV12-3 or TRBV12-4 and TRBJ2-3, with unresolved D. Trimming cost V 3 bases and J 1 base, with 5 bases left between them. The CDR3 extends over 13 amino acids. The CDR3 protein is CASSLHRTDTQYF. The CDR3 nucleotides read TGTGCCAGCAGTTTGCACCGCACAGATACGCAGTATTTT.

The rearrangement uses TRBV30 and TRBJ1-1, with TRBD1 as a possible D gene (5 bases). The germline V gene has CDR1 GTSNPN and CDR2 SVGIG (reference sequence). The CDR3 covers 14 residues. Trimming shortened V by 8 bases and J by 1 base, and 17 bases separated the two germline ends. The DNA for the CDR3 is TGTGCCGGATACCCTGGCAGGGAGAACACTGAAGCTTTCTTT. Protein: CAGYPGRENTEAFF.

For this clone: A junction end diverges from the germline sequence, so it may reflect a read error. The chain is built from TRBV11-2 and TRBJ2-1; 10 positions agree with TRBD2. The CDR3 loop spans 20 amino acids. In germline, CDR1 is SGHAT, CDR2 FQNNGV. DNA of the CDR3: TGTGCCAGCAGCCTAGACCGGCCCCTAGCGGGGGTATTAGGCGACAATGAGCAGTTCTTC. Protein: CASSLDRPLAGVLGDNEQFF.

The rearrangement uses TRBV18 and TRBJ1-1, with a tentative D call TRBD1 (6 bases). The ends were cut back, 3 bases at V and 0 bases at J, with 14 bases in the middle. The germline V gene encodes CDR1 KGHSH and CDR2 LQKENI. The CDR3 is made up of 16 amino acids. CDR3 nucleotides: TGTGCCAGCTCACCCCAGACAGGAGAGATGAACACTGAAGCTTTCTTT. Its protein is CASSPQTGEMNTEAFF. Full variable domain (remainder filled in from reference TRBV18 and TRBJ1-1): NAGVMQNPRHLVRRRGQEARLRCSPMKGHSHVYWYRQLPEEGLKFMVYLQKENIIDESGMPKERFSAEFPKEGPSILRIQQVVRGDSAAYFCASSPQTGEMNTEAFFGQGTRLTVV.

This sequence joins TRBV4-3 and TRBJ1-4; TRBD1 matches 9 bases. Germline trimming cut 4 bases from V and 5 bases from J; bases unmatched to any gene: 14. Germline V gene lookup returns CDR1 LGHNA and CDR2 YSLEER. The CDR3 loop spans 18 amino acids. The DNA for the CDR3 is TGCGCCAGCAGCCGATCGCACAGGGGGCGATTCGGGAATGAAAAACTGTTTTTT. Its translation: CASSRSHRGRFGNEKLFF.

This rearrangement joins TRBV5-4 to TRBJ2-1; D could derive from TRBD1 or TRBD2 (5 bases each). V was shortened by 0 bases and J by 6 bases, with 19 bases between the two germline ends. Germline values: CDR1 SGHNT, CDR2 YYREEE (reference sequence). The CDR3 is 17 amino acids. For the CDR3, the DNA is TGTGCCAGCAGCTTGGCCACAGCAGGGAGCAATAGCAATGAGCAGTTCTTC. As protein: CASSLATAGSNSNEQFF.

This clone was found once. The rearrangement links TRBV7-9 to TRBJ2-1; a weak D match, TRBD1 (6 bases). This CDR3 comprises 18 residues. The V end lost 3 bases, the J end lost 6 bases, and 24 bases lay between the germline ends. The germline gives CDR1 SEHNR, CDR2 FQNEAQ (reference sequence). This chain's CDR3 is CASSFTPGRGPLSNEQFF. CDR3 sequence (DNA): TGTGCCAGCAGCTTTACGCCAGGCAGGGGACCGCTTAGCAATGAGCAGTTCTTC.

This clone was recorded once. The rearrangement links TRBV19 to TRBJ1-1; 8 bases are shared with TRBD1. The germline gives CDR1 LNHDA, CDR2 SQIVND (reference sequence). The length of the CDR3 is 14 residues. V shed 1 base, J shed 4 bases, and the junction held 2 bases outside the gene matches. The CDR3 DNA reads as TGTGCCAGTAGTATAGGGACAGGGCTCACTGAAGCTTTCTTT. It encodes CASSIGTGLTEAFF.

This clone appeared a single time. The CDR3 region is CASSLVLGQGITRDEQFF. The CDR3, as DNA: TGTGCCAGCAGCTTAGTATTGGGACAGGGAATAACCCGGGATGAGCAGTTCTTC. The J gene is TRBJ2-1, the V gene TRBV13; 9 bases line up with TRBD1. From germline, CDR1 is PRHDT and CDR2 FYEKMQ (reference sequence). V lost 1 base to trimming and J lost 8 bases; unmatched junction nucleotides: 15. CDR3 size: 18 residues. Complete variable domain (other parts from reference TRBV13 and TRBJ2-1): AAGVIQSPRHLIKEKRETATLKCYPIPRHDTVYWYQQGPGQDPQFLISFYEKMQSDKGSIPDRFSAQQFSDYHSELNMSSLELGDSALYFCASSLVLGQGITRDEQFFGPGTRLTVL.